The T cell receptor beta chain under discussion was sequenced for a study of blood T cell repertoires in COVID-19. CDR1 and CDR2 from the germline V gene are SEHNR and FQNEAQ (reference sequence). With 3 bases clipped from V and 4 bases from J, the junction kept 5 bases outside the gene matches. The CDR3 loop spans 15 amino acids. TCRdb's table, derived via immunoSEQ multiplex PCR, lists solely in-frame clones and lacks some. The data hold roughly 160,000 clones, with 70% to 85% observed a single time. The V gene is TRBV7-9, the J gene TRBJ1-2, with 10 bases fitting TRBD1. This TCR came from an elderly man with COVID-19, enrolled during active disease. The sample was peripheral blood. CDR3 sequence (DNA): TGTGCCAGCAGCTTCGCCGGGACAGGGGTCTATGGCTACACCTTC. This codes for CASSFAGTGVYGYTF.